These 3 T cell receptor beta chains were all obtained from the same sample, sequenced in a study of T cells after yellow fever vaccination. TCRdb reanalysed the 5' RACE reads using MiXCR and keeps one entry per CDR3 protein. In the table there are 100,000 to 150,000 distinct CDR3 sequences, around 9.8% of which are singletons. The source material was CD8+ T cells sorted from PBMCs, sampled on the day of the yellow fever booster vaccination. These receptors all stem from a man aged 18 to 29 who received the YFV17D yellow fever vaccine.

This clonotype has a handful of counts. The conserved phenylalanine or tryptophan is not found at the CDR3 terminus, so this likely reflects a read error. The DNA is omitted, as the CDR3 cannot be located on it reliably, and the CDR3 follows TCRdb's listing. The V and J genes are TRBV7-3 and TRBJ2-3; the table names TRBD2, a call not compared with the DNA. The CDR3 spans 10 amino acids, including both terminal residues. CDR1 and CDR2 (germline): SGHTA, FQGTGA. CDR3 region: CASRPPDGTA.

This clonotype was counted only a few times. The chain is built from TRBV29-1 and TRBJ2-1; D is possibly TRBD1 or TRBD2 (5 bases each). The CDR3 has 12 residues. The V end lost 6 bases, the J end lost 5 bases, and 11 bases lay between the germline ends. Per the germline V gene, CDR1 is SQVTM and CDR2 is ANQGSEA. The CDR3 loop reads CSVGDGDNEQFF. The CDR3 nucleotides are TGCAGCGTCGGGGACGGCGACAATGAGCAGTTCTTC.

There are a few counts of this clonotype. V and J are TRBV20-1 and TRBJ2-7; D gene unclear. The CDR3 is 12 amino acids. Germline CDR1 reads DFQATT; CDR2 reads SNEGSKA (reference sequence). Between the trimmed V and J ends, which lost 1 base and 4 bases, there was a span of 8 bases. CDR3 bases: TGCAGTGCTAGAGCTGGGATGTACGAGCAGTACTTC. Protein: CSARAGMYEQYF.